This T cell receptor (beta chain) was found in a study of T cell responses to AZD1222 COVID-19 vaccine. CDR1 and CDR2 from the germline V gene are MDHEN and SYDVKM. Trimming at V came to 5 bases and at J to 4 bases, leaving 9 bases not matched to a gene. CDR3 size: 16 residues. General study findings and limits: Nearly half of spike-specific TCRs reportedly target variant regions that are unmutated in the B.1.351 and B.1.1.7 variants. At 160-218 and 743-854, vaccine-associated CD4 TCRs were dominant, and they spanned spike.

Method: immunoSEQ multiplex PCR; TCRdb's copy keeps in-frame clones and lacks some. The table includes about 170,000 clones, about nine tenths detected once. As regards this clone: Its antigen remains unknown.

The input for sequencing was peripheral blood, taken on day 0 of AZD1222 vaccination. This sequence originates from an adult in good health. The genes are TRBV28 and TRBJ1-2, with TRBD1 matching over 11 bases. The CDR3 loop is CASSPSDGTGGYGYTF. The CDR3 DNA follows: TGTGCCAGCAGTCCCTCTGATGGGACAGGGGGCTATGGCTACACCTTC.